Reported below is one T cell receptor (beta chain). Its antigen is not yet known. Nothing much larger sits one base from this clone, and base qualities are not available. From the cysteine up to the phenylalanine, the CDR3 has a length of 16 residues. Solely the CDR3 DNA is kept, with 48 bases framed from the first base. CDR1 and CDR2, looked up from the germline V gene (reference sequence), are SGHNT and YYREEE. Trimming at the junction amounts to 2 bases on V and 4 bases on J, and the germline ends lie 16 bases apart. The source of the sample is a study of vaccination and CD4 T cells after COVID-19 (dated by TCRdb to 2022 to 2024). Study-wide context: The convalescent cohort comprised six males and four females, including two Hispanic individuals, seven Caucasians, two Asians and one multiracial person. Two doses of either the Pfizer-BioNTech BNT162b2 vaccine (n=8) or the Moderna mRNA-1273 vaccine (n=2) were administered to participants. Post-COVID blood samples were collected from convalescent patients a median of approximately 93 days after diagnosis, with a range of about 30 to 161 days. The time from the second vaccine dose to post-vaccine blood sampling had a median of roughly 70 days and ranged from roughly 12 to 241 days. The cultures were stimulated with overlapping spike peptide pools from SARS-CoV-2 and from the common cold coronaviruses HCoV-NL63, HCoV-OC43 and HCoV-229E. In control cultures, a CEFX viral epitope pool was used as positive control, an HIV-1 Nef peptide pool was used as negative control, or no peptide was added. In under twelve COVID-19 convalescent patients and a handful of infection-naive healthy vaccine recipients, researchers compared the spike-specific CD4+ TCR repertoire from before mRNA vaccination with the repertoire from after. At the TCR clonotype level, an earlier paper using these donors assessed memory CD4+ T cell crossreactivity between SARS-CoV-2 and common cold coronavirus spike proteins.

The full study reports these points: In convalescent patients, a median approximately 89% of post-vaccine SARS-CoV-2-reactive clones were detected only after vaccination, suggesting vaccine-specific priming. The study included relatively few convalescent patients and did not analyze early timepoints after natural infection. The median count of SARS-CoV-2-reactive clonotypes went up from 20 to 25 after infection to about 41 after vaccination, although the change was not significant. In convalescent patients, nearly all vaccine-specific clones (304 of 307) were found to be mono-reactive for SARS-CoV-2 spike rather than cross-reactive with common cold coronaviruses.

Read against the paper, the sample's treatment or condition label means: approximately nine-day PBMC culture with coronavirus spike peptide pools or control peptides (ViraFEST assay). CD4+ T cells from unexposed donors were collected before the COVID-19 pandemic (2011-2018). To expand antigen-specific T cells with peptide pools and then pick out the expanded clonotypes through TCR sequencing, the study relied on the ViraFEST assay. Each well held about 2.2 million PBMCs cultured in IMDM containing roughly 5% human AB serum and approximately 10 IU/ml IL-2, with about 10 ug/ml peptide pools added. Half of the culture medium was replaced with fresh IL-2-containing medium on days 3 and 7. CD4+ T cells were isolated after roughly nine days of culture through negative selection using the EasySep CD4+ T cell isolation kit. As cell number allowed, CD4+ T cells from unexposed donors were tested for reactivity to SARS-CoV-2 S and N and to four common cold coronavirus spike pools. Ficoll-Paque Plus gradient centrifugation was used to isolate PBMCs from whole blood, and the isolated PBMCs were then either used fresh or cryopreserved at -140C. Culture conditions were generally each tested in triplicate wells. The leukapheresis product for the unexposed donors was obtained through commercial purchase.

Library method: PCR. DNA from cultured CD4+ T cells underwent TCR sequencing with the Oncomine TCR Beta short-read assay at the Johns Hopkins FTIC core. The QIAamp micro DNA kit was used to extract genomic DNA from the cultured CD4+ T cells. Oncomine TCR Beta libraries made from cultured CD4+ T cells were pooled using unique dual indexes and sequenced on an Illumina iSeq 100. As for the original processing: Non-productive sequences were filtered out, and CDR3s that did not start with C, did not end with F or W, or were shorter than 7 amino acids were discarded. Antigen-specific clonotypes were identified using the MANAFEST web application through comparison of peptide-stimulated wells with reference and other culture wells. To be called positive, a clone needed an FDR below 0.05, an odds ratio above 5, and a productive frequency above 0.1% in at least two of three replicate wells. Cross-reactive clonotypes were defined as significantly expanded in both SARS-CoV-2 spike wells and at least one common cold coronavirus spike condition. Using R version 3.6.1, CDR3 homology was evaluated through Levenshtein distances (stringdist) along with unrooted phylogenetic trees (ape). Using fastp at Q25 and MiXCR, TCRdb reprocessed the public reads and kept productive beta chains. Each entry is one CDR3 protein sequence, shown with its most common DNA and genes. For this entry, the V and J calls and clone size follow TCRdb and not the study's own pipeline. This sample lists around 7,000 distinct CDR3 sequences; 35% to 50% were detected once. The top ten constitute around 22% of the sample.

The sequencing sample was made of CD4+ T cells from blood, cultured in vitro. This clonotype was obtained from a human donor in good health. Recombination joined TRBV5-4 with TRBJ1-5, with TRBD1 perhaps the D gene, on 5 matching bases. The CDR3 in this case is CASSFSPRALNQPQHF. The DNA sequence is TGTGCCAGCAGCTTCTCACCCAGGGCCTTGAATCAGCCCCAGCATTTT. Reference TRBV5-4 and TRBJ1-5 genes cover what lies past the CDR3, so the full variable domain is ETGVTQSPTHLIKTRGQQVTLRCSSQSGHNTVSWYQQALGQGPQFIFQYYREEENGRGNFPPRFSGLQFPNYSSELNVNALELDDSALYLCASSFSPRALNQPQHFGDGTRLSIL.